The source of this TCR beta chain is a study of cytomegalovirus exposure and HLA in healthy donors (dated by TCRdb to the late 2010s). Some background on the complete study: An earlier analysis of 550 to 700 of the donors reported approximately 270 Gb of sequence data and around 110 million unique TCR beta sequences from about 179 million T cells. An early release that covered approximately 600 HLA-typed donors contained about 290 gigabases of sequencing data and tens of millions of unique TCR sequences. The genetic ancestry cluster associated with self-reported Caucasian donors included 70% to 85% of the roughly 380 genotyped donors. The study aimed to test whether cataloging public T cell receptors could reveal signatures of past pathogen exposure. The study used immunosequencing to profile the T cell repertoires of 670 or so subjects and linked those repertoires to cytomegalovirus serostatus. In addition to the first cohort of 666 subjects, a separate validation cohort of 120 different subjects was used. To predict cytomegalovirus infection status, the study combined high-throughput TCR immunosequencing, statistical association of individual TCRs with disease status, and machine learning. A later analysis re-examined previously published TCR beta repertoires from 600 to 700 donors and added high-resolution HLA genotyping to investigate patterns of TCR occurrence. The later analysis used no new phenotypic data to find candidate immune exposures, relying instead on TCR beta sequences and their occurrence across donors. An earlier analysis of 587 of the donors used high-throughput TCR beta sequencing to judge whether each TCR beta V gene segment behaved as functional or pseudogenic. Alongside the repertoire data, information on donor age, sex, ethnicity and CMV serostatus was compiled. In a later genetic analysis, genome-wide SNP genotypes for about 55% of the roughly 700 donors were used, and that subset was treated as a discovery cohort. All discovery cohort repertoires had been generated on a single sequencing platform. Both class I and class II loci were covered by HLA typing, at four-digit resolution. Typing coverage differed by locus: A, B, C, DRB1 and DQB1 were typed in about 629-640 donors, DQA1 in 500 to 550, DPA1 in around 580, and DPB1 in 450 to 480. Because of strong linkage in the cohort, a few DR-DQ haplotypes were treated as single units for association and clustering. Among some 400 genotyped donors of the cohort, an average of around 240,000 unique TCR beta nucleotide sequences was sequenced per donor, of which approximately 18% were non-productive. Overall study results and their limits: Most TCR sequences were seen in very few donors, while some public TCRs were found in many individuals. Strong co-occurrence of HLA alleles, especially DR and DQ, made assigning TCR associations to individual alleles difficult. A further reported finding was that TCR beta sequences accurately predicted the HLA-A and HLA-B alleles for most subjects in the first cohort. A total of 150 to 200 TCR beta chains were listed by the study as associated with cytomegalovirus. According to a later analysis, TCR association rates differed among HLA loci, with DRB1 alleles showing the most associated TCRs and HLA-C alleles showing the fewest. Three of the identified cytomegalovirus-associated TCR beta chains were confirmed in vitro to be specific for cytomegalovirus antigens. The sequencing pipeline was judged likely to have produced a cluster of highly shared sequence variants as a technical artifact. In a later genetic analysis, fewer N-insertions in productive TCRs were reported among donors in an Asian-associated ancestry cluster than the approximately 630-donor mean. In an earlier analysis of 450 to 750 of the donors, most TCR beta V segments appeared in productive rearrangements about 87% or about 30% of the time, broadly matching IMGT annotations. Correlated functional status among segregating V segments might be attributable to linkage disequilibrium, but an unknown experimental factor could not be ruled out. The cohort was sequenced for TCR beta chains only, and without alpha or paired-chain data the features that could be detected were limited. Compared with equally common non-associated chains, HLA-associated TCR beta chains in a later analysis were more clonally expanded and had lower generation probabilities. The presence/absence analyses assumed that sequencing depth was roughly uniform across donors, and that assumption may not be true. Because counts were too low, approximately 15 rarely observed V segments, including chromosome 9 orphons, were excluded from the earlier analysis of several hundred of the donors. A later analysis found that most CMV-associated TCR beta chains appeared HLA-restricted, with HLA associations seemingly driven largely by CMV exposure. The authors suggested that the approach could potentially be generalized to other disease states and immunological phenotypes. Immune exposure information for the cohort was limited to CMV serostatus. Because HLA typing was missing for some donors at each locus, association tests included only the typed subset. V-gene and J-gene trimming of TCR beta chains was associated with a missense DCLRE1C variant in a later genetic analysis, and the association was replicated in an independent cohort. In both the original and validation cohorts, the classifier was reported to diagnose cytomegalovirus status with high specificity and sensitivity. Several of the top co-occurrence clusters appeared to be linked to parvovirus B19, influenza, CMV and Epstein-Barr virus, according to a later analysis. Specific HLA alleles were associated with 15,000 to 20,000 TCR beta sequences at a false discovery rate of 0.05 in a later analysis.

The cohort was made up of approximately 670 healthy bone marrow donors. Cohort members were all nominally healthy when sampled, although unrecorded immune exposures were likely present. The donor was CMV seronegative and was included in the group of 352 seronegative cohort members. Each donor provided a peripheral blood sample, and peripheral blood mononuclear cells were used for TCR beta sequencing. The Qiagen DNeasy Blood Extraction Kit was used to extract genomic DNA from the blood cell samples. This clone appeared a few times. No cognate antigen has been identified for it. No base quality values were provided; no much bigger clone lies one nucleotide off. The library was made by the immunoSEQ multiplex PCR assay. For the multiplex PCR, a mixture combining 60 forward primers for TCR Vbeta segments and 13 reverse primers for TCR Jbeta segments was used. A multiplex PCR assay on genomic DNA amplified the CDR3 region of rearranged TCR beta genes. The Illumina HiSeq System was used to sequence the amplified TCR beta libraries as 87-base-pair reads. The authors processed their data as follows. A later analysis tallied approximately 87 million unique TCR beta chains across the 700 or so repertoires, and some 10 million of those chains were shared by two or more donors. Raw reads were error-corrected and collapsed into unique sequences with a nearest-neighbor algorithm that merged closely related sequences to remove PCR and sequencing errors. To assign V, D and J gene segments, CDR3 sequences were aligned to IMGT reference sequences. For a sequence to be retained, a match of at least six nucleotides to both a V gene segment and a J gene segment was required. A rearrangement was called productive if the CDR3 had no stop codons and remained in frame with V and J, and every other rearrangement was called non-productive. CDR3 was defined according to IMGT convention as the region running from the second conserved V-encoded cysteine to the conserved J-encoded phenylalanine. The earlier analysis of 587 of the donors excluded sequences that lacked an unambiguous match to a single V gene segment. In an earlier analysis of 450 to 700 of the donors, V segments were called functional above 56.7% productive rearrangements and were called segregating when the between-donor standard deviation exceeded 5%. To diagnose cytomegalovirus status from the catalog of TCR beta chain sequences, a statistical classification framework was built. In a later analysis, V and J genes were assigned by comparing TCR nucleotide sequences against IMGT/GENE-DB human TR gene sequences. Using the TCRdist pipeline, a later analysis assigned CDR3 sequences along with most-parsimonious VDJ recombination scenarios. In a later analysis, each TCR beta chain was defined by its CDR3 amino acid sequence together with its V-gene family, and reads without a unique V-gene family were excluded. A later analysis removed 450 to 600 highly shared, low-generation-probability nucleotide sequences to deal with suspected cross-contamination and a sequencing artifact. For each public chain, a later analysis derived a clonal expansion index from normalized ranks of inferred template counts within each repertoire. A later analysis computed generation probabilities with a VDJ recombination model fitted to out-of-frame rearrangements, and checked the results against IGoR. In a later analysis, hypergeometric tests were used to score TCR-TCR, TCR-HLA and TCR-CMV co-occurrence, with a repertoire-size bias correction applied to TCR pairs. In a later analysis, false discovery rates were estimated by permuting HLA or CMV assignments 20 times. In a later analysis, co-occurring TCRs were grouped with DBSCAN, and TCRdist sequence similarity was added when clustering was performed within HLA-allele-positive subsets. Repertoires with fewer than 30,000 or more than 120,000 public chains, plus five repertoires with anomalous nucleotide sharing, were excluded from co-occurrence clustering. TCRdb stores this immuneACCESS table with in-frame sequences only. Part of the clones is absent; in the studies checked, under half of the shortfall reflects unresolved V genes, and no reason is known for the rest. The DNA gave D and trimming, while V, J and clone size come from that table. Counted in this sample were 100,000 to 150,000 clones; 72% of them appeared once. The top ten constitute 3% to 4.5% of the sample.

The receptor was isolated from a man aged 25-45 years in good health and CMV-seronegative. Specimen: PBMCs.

The CDR3 reads CASRSPLALGTQYF. In nucleotide form, the sequence is TGTGCCAGCCGATCCCCGCTAGCGCTTGGTACGCAGTATTTT. This chain joins TRBV27 to TRBJ2-3; the D region possibly corresponds to TRBD2 (6 bases align). Its CDR3 holds 14 amino acids, cysteine through phenylalanine. The read is trimmed to its CDR3 DNA, 42 bases read in frame from base 1. As encoded in the germline V gene (reference sequence), CDR1 is MNHEY while CDR2 is SMNVEV. V lost 8 bases and J lost 8 bases; the stretch between them is 20 bases long.